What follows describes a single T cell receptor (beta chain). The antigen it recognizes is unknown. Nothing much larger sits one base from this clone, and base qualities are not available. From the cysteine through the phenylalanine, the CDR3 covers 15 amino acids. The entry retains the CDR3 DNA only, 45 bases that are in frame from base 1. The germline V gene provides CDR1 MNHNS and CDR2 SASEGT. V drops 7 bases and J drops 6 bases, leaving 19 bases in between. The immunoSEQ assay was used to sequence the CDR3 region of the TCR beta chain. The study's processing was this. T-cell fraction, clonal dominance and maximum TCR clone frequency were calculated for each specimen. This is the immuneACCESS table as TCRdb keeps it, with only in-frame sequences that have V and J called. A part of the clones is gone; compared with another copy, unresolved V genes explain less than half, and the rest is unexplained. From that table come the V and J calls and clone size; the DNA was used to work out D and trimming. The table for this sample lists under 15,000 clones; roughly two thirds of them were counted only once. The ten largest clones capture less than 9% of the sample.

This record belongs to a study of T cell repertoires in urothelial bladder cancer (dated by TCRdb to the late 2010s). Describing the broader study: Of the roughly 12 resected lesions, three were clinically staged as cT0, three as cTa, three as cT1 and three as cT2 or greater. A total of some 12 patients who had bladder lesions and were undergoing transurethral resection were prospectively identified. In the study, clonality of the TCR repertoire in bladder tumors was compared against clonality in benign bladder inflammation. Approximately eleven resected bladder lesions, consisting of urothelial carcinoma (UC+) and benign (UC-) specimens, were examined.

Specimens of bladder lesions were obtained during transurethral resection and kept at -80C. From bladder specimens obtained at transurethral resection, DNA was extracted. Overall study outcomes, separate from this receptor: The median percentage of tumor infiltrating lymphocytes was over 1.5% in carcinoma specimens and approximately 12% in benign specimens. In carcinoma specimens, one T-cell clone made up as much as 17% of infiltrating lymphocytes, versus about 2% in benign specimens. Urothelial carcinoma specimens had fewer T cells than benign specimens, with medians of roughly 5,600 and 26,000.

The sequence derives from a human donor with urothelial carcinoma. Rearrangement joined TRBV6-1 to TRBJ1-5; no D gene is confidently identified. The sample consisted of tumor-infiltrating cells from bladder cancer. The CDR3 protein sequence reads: CASTLFGEGSQPQHF. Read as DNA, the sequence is TGTGCCAGCACCCTCTTCGGAGAGGGTTCTCAGCCCCAGCATTTT.